Listed here are 16 T cell receptor beta chains from one sample, sequenced in a study of Tregs in tolerant kidney transplant recipients. Measured with immunoSEQ multiplex PCR; TCRdb has only the in-frame clones, and not every one. The specimen's table records tens of thousands of clones. The material sequenced was CD4+ T cells from blood, taken before the transplant. These receptors all come from a human donor who received a combined kidney and bone marrow transplant.

Turning to this clone: The read finishes 3 residues shy of the CDR3 end, and the germline J gene is used to complete it. The chain recombines TRBV7-2 with TRBJ1-4; D gene unclear. V lost 5 bases to trimming and J lost 7 bases, with 14 bases between them. The germline gives CDR1 SGHTA, CDR2 FQGNSA. This CDR3 is built from 14 residues. The CDR3 DNA, read in part, is TGTGCCAGCAGCCTAGAGGGTAAAGGTGAAAAA. Translation: CASSLEGKGEK. In full, the CDR3 reads CASSLEGKGEKLFF. Filled out from reference TRBV7-2 and TRBJ1-4, the complete variable domain reads GAGVSQSPSNKVTEKGKDVELRCDPISGHTALYWYRQSLGQGLEFLIYFQGNSAPDKSGLPSDRFSAERTGGSVSTLTIQRTQQEDSAVYLCASSLEGKGEKLFFGSGTQLSVL.

The sequenced part of the CDR3 DNA is TGTGCCTGGAGTCGAGACCGGACAAGTAATGAAAAA. Translating gives CAWSRDRTSNEK. In full, the CDR3 is CAWSRDRTSNEKLFF. The chain carries TRBV30 and TRBJ1-4, with a possible D match to TRBD1 (5 bases). The CDR3 end is not reached by the read, which stops 3 residues before it; the germline J gene fills it in. The CDR3 is 15 residues long. Trimming shortened V by 2 bases and J by 4 bases, and 14 bases separated the two germline ends. The germline V gene encodes CDR1 GTSNPN and CDR2 SVGIG (reference sequence).

In regard to this clone: The DNA ends 3 residues before the CDR3 does, and the rest of the CDR3 is filled in from the germline J gene. This rearrangement joins TRBV19 to TRBJ1-2, with TRBD1 matching 8 bases. The CDR3 loop spans 15 amino acids. Germline V gene lookup returns CDR1 LNHDA and CDR2 SQIVND (reference sequence). V dropped 6 bases and J dropped 4; count of bases not matched to a gene: 10. The covered CDR3 bases are TGTGCCAGTAGGGATCAGGGGGCGCGTGGCTATGGC. This translates into CASRDQGARGYG. The CDR3 reads in full as CASRDQGARGYGYTF.

On this clone: The sequence runs out 3 residues before the end of the CDR3; the remainder is reconstructed from the germline J gene. The J gene is TRBJ2-5, the V gene TRBV20-1, with D tentatively TRBD2 (6 bases). This CDR3 has 15 amino acids. The germline V and J ends were trimmed by 4 bases and 5 bases, with 20 bases remaining between them. The germline CDR1 and CDR2 sequences are DFQATT and SNEGSKA (reference sequence). The part of the CDR3 DNA that was read is TGCAGTGCTATCCTACTAGGCGGGAATGGGGAGACC. This gives the protein CSAILLGGNGET. From start to end, the CDR3 is CSAILLGGNGETQYF.

A remark on this clone: With the read ending 3 residues before the CDR3 end, the germline J gene is used to fill in that end. This sequence joins TRBV18 and TRBJ1-1; weak D call: TRBD1 (5 bases). V shed 4 bases and J shed 4 bases, with 10 bases lying between them. The CDR3 has 13 amino acids. The germline gives CDR1 KGHSH, CDR2 LQKENI. The CDR3 bases that were read are TGTGCCAGCTCACAACGCGGGGGCACTGAA. Protein sequence: CASSQRGGTE. The entire CDR3 protein reads CASSQRGGTEAFF.

Worth noting for this clone: The CDR3 extends 3 residues past the end of the read, so its final part is completed from the germline J gene. V and J are TRBV7-6 and TRBJ2-1; D is perhaps TRBD1 or TRBD2 (6 bases each). Germline V gene sequence: CDR1 SGHVS, CDR2 FNYEAQ. The CDR3 is 18 amino acids. V was clipped by 0 bases and J by 6 bases, with 21 bases between them. The CDR3 loop is CASSLAPDLWRGSNEQFF. The CDR3 bases that were read are TGTGCCAGCAGCTTAGCGCCAGATCTCTGGAGGGGGTCCAATGAG. The full variable domain, completed using reference TRBV7-6 and TRBJ2-1, is GAGVSQSPRYKVTKRGQDVALRCDPISGHVSLYWYRQALGQGPEFLTYFNYEAQQDKSGLPNDRFSAERPEGSISTLTIQRTEQRDSAMYRCASSLAPDLWRGSNEQFFGPGTRLTVL.

Regarding this clone: The observed sequence ends 3 residues before the CDR3 terminus, with the missing tail filled in from the germline J gene. V usage is TRBV10-1 and J usage is TRBJ2-7; 7 bases agree with TRBD1. Germline assignment: CDR1 WNHNN and CDR2 SYGVQD (reference sequence). The J segment lost 3 bases and the V segment lost 0 bases, leaving 5 bases of the junction unmatched. The CDR3 runs to 15 residues. CDR3 bases read: TGCGCCAGCAGTGAGTCGACAGGGAAAAACTACGAG. Its protein is CASSESTGKNYE. The CDR3 as a whole reads CASSESTGKNYEQYF.

About this clone: The read stops 3 residues short of the end of the CDR3; the missing end is completed from the germline J gene. V usage is TRBV30 and J usage is TRBJ2-1; TRBD2 aligns across 13 bases. V dropped 4 bases and J dropped 2; count of bases not matched to a gene: 5. The CDR3 runs 16 residues. Germline CDR1 GTSNPN, CDR2 SVGIG (reference sequence). Here the CDR3 reads CAWTPGLAGPYNEQFF. CDR3 bases read: TGTGCCTGGACTCCGGGACTAGCGGGACCCTACAATGAG.

Details on this clone: The CDR3 extends 3 residues past the end of the read, so its final part is completed from the germline J gene. The genes are TRBV7-2 and TRBJ2-7, with D perhaps matching TRBD2 (5 bases). CDR3 size: 15 residues. CDR1 is SGHTA, CDR2 FQGNSA, per germline. Between the trimmed V and J ends, which lost 5 bases and 1 base, there was a span of 15 bases. The covered CDR3 bases are TGTGCCAGCAGCCTCGTTAGCGATTCTTCCTACGAG. This translates into CASSLVSDSSYE. The whole CDR3 region reads CASSLVSDSSYEQYF.

As regards this clone: The missing CDR3 end, 3 residues past where the read stops, is filled in from the germline J gene. This chain links TRBV7-9 with TRBJ1-4, with a weak D call TRBD1 (5 bases). The germline gives CDR1 SEHNR, CDR2 FQNEAQ (reference sequence). The V end was cut by 1 base, the J end by 6 bases, with 9 bases between. CDR3 size: 14 residues. The sequenced part of the CDR3 DNA is TGTGCCAGCAGCTTAGAACGGGGGGATGAAAAA. Its protein product is CASSLERGDEK. The full CDR3 protein is CASSLERGDEKLFF. The full variable domain, rest sourced from reference TRBV7-9 and TRBJ1-4, is DTGVSQNPRHKITKRGQNVTFRCDPISEHNRLYWYRQTLGQGPEFLTYFQNEAQLEKSRLLSDRFSAERPKGSFSTLEIQRTEQGDSAMYLCASSLERGDEKLFFGSGTQLSVL.

Note on this clone: The read ends 3 residues early relative to the CDR3; the germline J gene fills the gap. V is TRBV6-2 or TRBV6-3 and J is TRBJ2-7; D call uncertain. Deletions cut 3 bases from V and 1 base from J, with 13 bases between. Germline V CDR1 and CDR2: MNHEY, SVGEGT. CDR3 length: 15 residues. CDR3 DNA, as far as it was read: TGTGCCAGCAGTTATCTTCCCCTCTCGTCCTACGAG. Protein sequence: CASSYLPLSSYE. The CDR3, in full, reads CASSYLPLSSYEQYF.

Details on this clone: The CDR3 is cut off 3 residues early in the read; its end comes from the germline J gene. The chain carries TRBV7-6 and TRBJ1-1, with D maybe TRBD1 (5 bases). The CDR3 runs 13 residues. Germline assignment: CDR1 SGHVS and CDR2 FNYEAQ. With 6 bases removed from V and 3 bases from J, the gap between germline ends came to 11 bases. The sequenced CDR3 bases are TGTGCCAGCAGTCTTAAAGGGGACACTGAA. As protein: CASSLKGDTE. The whole CDR3 protein reads CASSLKGDTEAFF.

Comments on this clone: The DNA ends 3 residues before the CDR3 does, and the rest of the CDR3 is filled in from the germline J gene. J is TRBJ1-2 and V is TRBV5-5, with D possibly matching TRBD1 (6 bases). Trimming cost V 2 bases and J 3 bases, with 8 bases left between them. The CDR3 loop spans 13 amino acids. In germline, CDR1 is SGHKS, CDR2 YYEKEE (reference sequence). The CDR3 is CASSFWTDYGYTF. The CDR3 DNA, read in part, is TGTGCCAGCAGCTTCTGGACAGACTATGGC.

Comment on this clone: The DNA ends 3 residues before the CDR3 does, and the rest of the CDR3 is filled in from the germline J gene. The genes are TRBV2 and TRBJ1-6; D not resolved. V was clipped by 4 bases and J by 3 bases, with 10 bases between them. This CDR3 has 15 residues. Per the germline V gene, CDR1 is SNHLY and CDR2 is FYNNEI. The CDR3 is CASSAEKFYNSPLHF. The sequenced CDR3 bases are TGTGCCAGCAGTGCAGAGAAATTCTATAATTCACCC.

Points on this clone: The read stops 3 residues short of the end of the CDR3; the missing end is completed from the germline J gene. The rearrangement uses TRBV6-2 or TRBV6-3 and TRBJ2-7, with a tentative D call TRBD1 (6 bases). CDR3 length: 14 residues. Trimming cost V 7 bases and J 0 bases, with 13 bases left between them. Germline CDR1 reads MNHEY; CDR2 reads SVGEGT. CDR3 protein: CASNPDRISYEQYF. The CDR3 DNA, read in part, is TGTGCCAGCAACCCTGACAGGATCTCCTACGAG.

As for this clone: The read stops 3 residues short of the end of the CDR3; the missing end is completed from the germline J gene. This chain joins TRBV19 and TRBJ1-1; D may be TRBD1 (5 bases). Trimming shortened V by 4 bases and J by 1 base, and 22 bases separated the two germline ends. Germline lookup yields CDR1 LNHDA and CDR2 SQIVND (reference sequence). The CDR3 extends over 18 amino acids. The DNA read from the CDR3 is TGTGCCAGTAGTAAAGATGGGGCAGGGATAATTGGGAACACTGAA. Residues: CASSKDGAGIIGNTE. The entire CDR3 is CASSKDGAGIIGNTEAFF.